This T cell receptor beta chain was sequenced during a study of blood T cell repertoires in COVID-19. Study-level information: Samples came from the United States, Italy and Spain, spanning acute and convalescent COVID-19. Sample material is recorded as cDNA or gDNA derived from T cells, B-cell-depleted T cells, or PBMCs.

The V and J ends lost 7 bases and 5 bases respectively, with 8 bases between them. The length of the CDR3 is 11 residues. Authors' data handling: Estimates of nucleated cell counts were drawn from the amplification of reference gene primers. The protocol was immunoSEQ multiplex PCR, while the TCRdb copy is restricted to in-frame clones and leaves out a portion. V and J calls and clone size come straight from that table; D and trimming were deduced from the DNA. The table has 130,000 or so clones, 70% to 90% seen once. The chain couples TRBV12-3 or TRBV12-4 to TRBJ1-1, with unresolved D. The TCR originated in a man in his sixties or seventies with active COVID-19. Sequencing was performed on peripheral blood. Here the CDR3 DNA reads TGTGCCAGCACGTTGTCTACTGAAGCTTTCTTT. Translating it yields CASTLSTEAFF.